This T cell receptor (beta chain) was identified during a study of cytomegalovirus exposure and HLA in healthy donors. Study-level points and caveats: Later on, an analysis tied roughly 17,000 TCR beta sequences to HLA alleles at 0.05 false discovery rate. What a later analysis showed was that several of the most significant clusters appeared linked to common viral pathogens. An analysis was carried out later, and it reportedly showed fewer N-insertions in an Asian-associated ancestry cluster than the roughly 670-donor mean.

The PCR made use of 60 Vbeta and 13 Jbeta primers. Repertoires were generated with immunoSEQ multiplex PCR, while TCRdb's copy carries only in-frame clones and drops some. The data show 150,000 or so clones, with under 90% seen just once and roughly 1.9% held by the top ten. CDR1 and CDR2 from the germline V gene are SGHAT and FQNNGV. V lost 1 base to trimming and J lost 3 bases, with 9 bases between them. This CDR3 is built from 14 residues. A remark on this clone: Antigen: not known.

Sequencing was performed on PBMCs. The J gene is TRBJ2-5, the V gene TRBV11-2, with unresolved D. The clonotype was recovered from a man aged 18 to 35 in good health and CMV-seronegative. The CDR3 loop is CASSLGYEKETQYF. CDR3 bases: TGTGCCAGCAGCTTAGGATATGAGAAAGAGACCCAGTACTTC. Filled out from reference TRBV11-2 and TRBJ2-5, the complete variable domain reads EAGVAQSPRYKIIEKRQSVAFWCNPISGHATLYWYQQILGQGPKLLIQFQNNGVVDDSQLPKDRFSAERLKGVDSTLKIQPAKLEDSAVYLCASSLGYEKETQYFGPGTRLLVL.